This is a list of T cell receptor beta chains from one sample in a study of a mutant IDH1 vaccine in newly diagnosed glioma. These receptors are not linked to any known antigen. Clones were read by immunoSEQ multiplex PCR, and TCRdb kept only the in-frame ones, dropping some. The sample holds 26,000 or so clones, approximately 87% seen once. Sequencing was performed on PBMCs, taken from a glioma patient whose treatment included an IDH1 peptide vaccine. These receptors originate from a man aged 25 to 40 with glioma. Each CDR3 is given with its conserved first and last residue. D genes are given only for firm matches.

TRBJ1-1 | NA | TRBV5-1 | CASSLAAGAVDTEAFF
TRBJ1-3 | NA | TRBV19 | CASSPGGVSGNTIYF
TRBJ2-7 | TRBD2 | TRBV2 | CASSVAGGPYEQYF
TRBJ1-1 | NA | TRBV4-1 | CASSQDRGLNTEAFF
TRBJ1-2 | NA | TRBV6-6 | CASRAVPEGNYGYTF
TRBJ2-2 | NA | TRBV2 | CASRPTRGRDRTLTGELFF
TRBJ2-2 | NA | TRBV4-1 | CASSQRRPAGELFF
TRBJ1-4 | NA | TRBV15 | CATSRDSGEMPTNEKLFF
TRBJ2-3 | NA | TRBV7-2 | CASSLVGGHDTDTQYF
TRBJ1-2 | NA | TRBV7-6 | CASSNGRNSDYGYTF
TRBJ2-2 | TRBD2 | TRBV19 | CASSLAGNTGELFF
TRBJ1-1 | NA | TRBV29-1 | CSVEPRNTEAFF
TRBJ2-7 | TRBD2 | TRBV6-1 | CASSGTSGPYEQYF
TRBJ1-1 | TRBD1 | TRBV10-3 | CAISRQGSEAFF
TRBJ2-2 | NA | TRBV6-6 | CASTHSSNTGELFF
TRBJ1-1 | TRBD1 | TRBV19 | CASRPDRGGTEAFF
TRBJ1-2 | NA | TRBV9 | CASSVATERGVGYGYTF
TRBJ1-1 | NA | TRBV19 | CASSIGSSSKGTEAFF
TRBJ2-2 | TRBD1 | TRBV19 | CASSSRTGYTGELFF
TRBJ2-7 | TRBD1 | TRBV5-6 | CASSAWDSPYEQYF
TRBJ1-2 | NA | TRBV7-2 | CASSLDRETNYGYTF
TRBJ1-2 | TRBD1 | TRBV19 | CASAQGDYGYTF
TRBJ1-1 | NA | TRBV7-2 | CASSLGPDSMNTEAFF
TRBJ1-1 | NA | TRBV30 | CAWSVGATEAFF
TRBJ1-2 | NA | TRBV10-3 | CAIMEGNSGYTF
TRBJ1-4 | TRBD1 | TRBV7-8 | CASSSPGTGTEKLFF
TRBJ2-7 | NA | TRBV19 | CASSMDLGMPTYEQYF
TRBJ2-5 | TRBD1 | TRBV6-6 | CASREDRGPGETQYF
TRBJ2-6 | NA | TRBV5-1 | CASSFGGASGANVLTF
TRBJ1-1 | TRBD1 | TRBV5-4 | CASSFDRGSREAFF
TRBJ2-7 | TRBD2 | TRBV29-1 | CSTEGGLAGEAYEQYF
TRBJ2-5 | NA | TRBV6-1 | CASSGSVGSSETQYF
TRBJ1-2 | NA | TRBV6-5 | CASRLTVLYGYTF
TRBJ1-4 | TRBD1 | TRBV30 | CAWSTGTANEKLFF
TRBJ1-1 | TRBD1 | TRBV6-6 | CASSYGGQANTEAFF
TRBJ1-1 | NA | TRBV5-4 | CASSFTQPLNTEAFF
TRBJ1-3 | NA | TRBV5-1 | CASSEDSFSGNTIYF
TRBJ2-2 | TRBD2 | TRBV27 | CASSLSAAGANTGELFF
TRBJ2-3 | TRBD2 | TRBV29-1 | CSVERGLAGEDTQYF
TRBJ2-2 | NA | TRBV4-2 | CASSQEGGLNTGELFF
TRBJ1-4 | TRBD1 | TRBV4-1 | CASTRTGEEKLFF
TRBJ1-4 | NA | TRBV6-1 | CASSEGGREKLFF
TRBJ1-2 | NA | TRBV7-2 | CASPSAFNYGYTF
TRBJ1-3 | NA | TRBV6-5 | CATKFRDVDLYF
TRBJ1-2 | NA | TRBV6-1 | CASSREGGAYGYTF
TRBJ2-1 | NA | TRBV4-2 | CASSQVGGKDNEQFF
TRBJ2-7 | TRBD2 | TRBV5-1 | CASSLALSAGDLSYEQYF